This T cell receptor (beta chain) was captured in a study of CD8+CD57+ T cells in acquired aplastic anemia (dated by TCRdb to about 2018). Looking at the study overall: DNA extracted from sorted CD4+ and CD8+ cells had a mean of roughly 3.4 ug, with a range of roughly 0.18 to 27.4 ug. A CD8+CD57+ expansion meant a frequency higher than the mean frequency seen in healthy subjects. What the study reported, not specific to this receptor: Patients and healthy controls showed no significant difference in CD8+ Simpson's diversity (P=0.060). Fewer than 30 CD8+ CDR3 sequences were found in both patients and controls but appeared to be highly expressed in patients and within the immunodominant clones of the patients.

Reading from cysteine to phenylalanine, the CDR3 counts 13 amino acids. The sequence is cut down to CDR3 DNA, 39 bases in frame from base 1. For CDR1 and CDR2, the germline V gene lists SGDLS and YYNGEE. The V and J ends are trimmed by 10 bases and 5 bases, leaving 18 bases between them. TCR beta VDJ combination and CDR3 sequence profiling used genomic DNA as the template. An Illumina HiSeq 2000 was used for TCR repertoire sequencing. The authors' analysis ran thus. TRBV/TRBJ rearrangement plots, CDR3 size and DJ length profiles, and Simpson's diversity index were used to evaluate the repertoires. The immunodominant clone was defined as the most abundant DNA sequence in deep sequencing data. CDR3 amino acid sequences were checked for sharing between subjects and were compared against published repertoires and the VDJdb database. The public reads were reanalyzed by TCRdb: fastp trimming at Q25, MiXCR alignment, in-frame beta chains only. Rows merge per CDR3 protein into single entries with the most common DNA and genes. The V and J calls were not made by the authors but by TCRdb's processing. Within this sample are about 58,000 distinct CDR3 sequences, with roughly three fifths of them counted one time only. Together, the top ten hold 16% of the sample.

This clonotype was counted at least ten times. It has no known antigen specificity. Per-base qualities were not stored, and no clone one base away is much larger. Flow cytometry had shown CD8+CD57+ cell expansion in the patients selected for sequencing. All patients had severe acquired aplastic anemia diagnosed by International Study of Aplastic Anemia and Agranulocytosis and Camitta criteria. At the time blood was sampled, none of the patients had received any therapy. In this study, sorted CD4+ and CD8+ T cells from the blood of healthy subjects and of severe aplastic anemia patients had their TCR repertoires deep-sequenced. Patients were enrolled under clinicaltrials.gov protocols 00001620, 01623167, 00001397, 00071045, 00081523 and 00961064 in the USA. Ficoll-Paque density gradient centrifugation was used to isolate peripheral blood mononuclear cells. Before DNA extraction, CD4+ and CD8+ T cells were sorted with FACS or magnetic beads.

The receptor chain draws on TRBV9 and TRBJ1-1; the best D guess is TRBD1, with 5 bases matching. Sequencing input: sorted CD4+, CD8+, or CD8+CD57+ T cells (not recorded which) from PBMCs. The receptor was isolated from a human donor with aplastic anemia. The nucleotide sequence reads TGTGCCTCCTCCGGGGGGTTCGGGACTGAAGCTTTCTTT. Its translation is CASSGGFGTEAFF. Extended through the reference TRBV9 and TRBJ1-1 proteins, this CDR3 yields the full variable domain: DSGVTQTPKHLITATGQRVTLRCSPRSGDLSVYWYQQSLDQGLQFLIQYYNGEERAKGNILERFSAQQFPDLHSELNLSSLELGDSALYFCASSGGFGTEAFFGQGTRLTVV.